The 19 T cell receptor beta chains below all came from one sample that was sequenced in a study of monozygotic twins with inflammatory bowel disease. TCRdb reprocessed the 5' RACE reads and stores each CDR3 protein as one record, lacking DNA. The sample data list approximately 110,000 distinct CDR3 sequences. The source material was blood. The receptors shown here come from a human donor with ulcerative colitis or Crohn's disease, or a healthy co-twin of an affected twin (not recorded which).

The chain recombines TRBV12-3 or TRBV12-4 with TRBJ1-2; lacking DNA, the TRBD1 call made by TCRdb goes unchecked. The CDR3 is 14 amino acids. This CDR3 reads CASMLRGQSYGYTF.

The chain uses TRBV18 and TRBJ1-4; TCRdb's D gene call, TRBD1, goes unchecked for lack of DNA. Germline CDR1 KGHSH, CDR2 LQKENI. The CDR3 totals 14 residues. This CDR3 reads CASSSGAAHEKLFF.

The chain carries TRBV5-1 and TRBJ2-1; TCRdb reports TRBD2, a call that lacks DNA to check it against. Germline lookup yields CDR1 SGHRS and CDR2 YFSETQ. The CDR3 contains 16 residues. The CDR3 loop reads CASSLVSGGAWNEQFF.

The rearrangement links TRBV4-2 to TRBJ1-6. Germline CDR1 and CDR2: LGHNA and YNFKEQ. The CDR3 loop spans 13 amino acids. The CDR3 protein is CASSQKMWSPLHF.

The chain carries TRBV5-1 and TRBJ2-1; TCRdb names TRBD1, which stays unverified in the absence of DNA. This CDR3 region has 15 residues. The germline CDR1 and CDR2 sequences are SGHRS and YFSETQ. The CDR3: CASSLEEAGYNEQFF.

V is TRBV20-1 and J is TRBJ2-2; TCRdb's assignment of TRBD2 cannot be checked, as there is no DNA. The CDR3 consists of 16 residues. Germline V lookup: CDR1 DFQATT, CDR2 SNEGSKA (reference sequence). The CDR3 sequence is CSAREGPNSHTGELFF.

This chain joins TRBV12-3 or TRBV12-4 and TRBJ1-4; the TRBD1 assignment by TCRdb is unverifiable without DNA. This CDR3 has 14 residues. The CDR3 sequence is CASSFSGERGKLFF.

V is TRBV20-1 and J is TRBJ1-2; as DNA is missing, the TRBD1 call by TCRdb cannot be tested. The germline gives CDR1 DFQATT, CDR2 SNEGSKA (reference sequence). CDR3 length: 14 residues. The CDR3 region is CSARDWGSDYGYTF.

V gene TRBV5-1 combines with J gene TRBJ1-2. Per the germline V gene, CDR1 is SGHRS and CDR2 is YFSETQ. The CDR3 runs 13 residues. The CDR3 reads CASSLGDGYGYTF.

CDR3 sequence: CASSFRTSGQYF. The chain joins TRBV12-3 or TRBV12-4 to TRBJ2-3; TCRdb reports TRBD2, a call that lacks DNA to check it against. The CDR3 spans 12 residues.

This chain connects TRBV5-1 to TRBJ2-5; TCRdb's assignment of TRBD1 cannot be checked, as there is no DNA. The CDR3 spans 15 residues. Germline CDR1 reads SGHRS; CDR2 reads YFSETQ. CDR3 region: CASSFWGLNQETQYF.

V usage is TRBV10-3 and J usage is TRBJ1-1; as DNA is missing, the TRBD1 call by TCRdb cannot be tested. CDR3 length: 12 amino acids. Germline V gene lookup returns CDR1 ENHRY and CDR2 SYGVKD. The CDR3 sequence is CATTTGPGEAFF.

This chain links TRBV20-1 with TRBJ1-1. This CDR3 region has 15 residues. Germline values: CDR1 DFQATT, CDR2 SNEGSKA (reference sequence). CDR3 sequence: CSARDGGKLNTEAFF.

V gene TRBV20-1 combines with J gene TRBJ2-1; with no DNA, the TCRdb D assignment of TRBD2 cannot be verified. Per the germline V gene, CDR1 is DFQATT and CDR2 is SNEGSKA (reference sequence). The CDR3 is made up of 16 amino acids. CDR3 residues: CSARDAEREVWGEQFF.

The V call is TRBV5-1, the J call TRBJ2-5; the TCRdb D gene call, TRBD2, has no DNA to confirm it. Germline CDR1 is SGHRS and CDR2 is YFSETQ. This CDR3 region has 15 residues. The CDR3 spells CASSLLAADEETQYF. Complete variable domain (other parts from reference TRBV5-1 and TRBJ2-5): KAGVTQTPRYLIKTRGQQVTLSCSPISGHRSVSWYQQTPGQGLQFLFEYFSETQRNKGNFPGRFSGRQFSNSRSEMNVSTLELGDSALYLCASSLLAADEETQYFGPGTRLLVL.

The V and J genes are TRBV12-3 or TRBV12-4 and TRBJ1-1. This CDR3 region has 15 residues. CDR3 amino acids: CASSLAGGGNTEAFF.

The chain is built from TRBV7-9 and TRBJ1-4; TCRdb lists TRBD1, though no DNA is available to test this call. CDR3 length equals 16 residues. Germline CDR1 reads SEHNR; CDR2 reads FQNEAQ (reference sequence). The CDR3 sequence is CASSLQGSGLNEKLFF.

The chain links TRBV19 to TRBJ2-7; TCRdb reports TRBD1, a call that lacks DNA to check it against. Germline values: CDR1 LNHDA, CDR2 SQIVND (reference sequence). This CDR3 is 15 amino acids long. The CDR3 loop is CASSIRTGVSYEQYF.

The chain has TRBV7-2 and TRBJ2-3; TCRdb picks TRBD2, but there is no DNA to check that call. This CDR3 spans 16 amino acids. Germline V gene sequence: CDR1 SGHTA, CDR2 FQGNSA. CDR3 loop: CASSRGLAGGTDTQYF.